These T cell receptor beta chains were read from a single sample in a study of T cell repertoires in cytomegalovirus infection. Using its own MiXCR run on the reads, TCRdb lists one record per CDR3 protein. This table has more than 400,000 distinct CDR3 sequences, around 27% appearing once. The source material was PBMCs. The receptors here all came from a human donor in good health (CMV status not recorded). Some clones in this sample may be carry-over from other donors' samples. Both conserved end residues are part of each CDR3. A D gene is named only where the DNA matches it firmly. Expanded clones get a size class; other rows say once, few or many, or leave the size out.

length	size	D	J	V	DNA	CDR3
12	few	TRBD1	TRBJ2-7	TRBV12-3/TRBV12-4	TGTGCCAGCAGTTCGACAGGGGGCGGGCAGTACTTC	CASSSTGGGQYF
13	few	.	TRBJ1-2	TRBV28	TGTGCCACCTATCTGGACGGTATTGTGGGCTACACCTTC	CATYLDGIVGYTF
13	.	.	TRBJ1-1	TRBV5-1	TGCGCCAGCAGGTATGGGGTGAGACCTGAAGCTTTCTTT	CASRYGVRPEAFF
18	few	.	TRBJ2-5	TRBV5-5	TGTGCCAGCAGCTTTGGGGTTCGCAGAGAAAGACGGAAAGAGACCCAGTACTTC	CASSFGVRRERRKETQYF
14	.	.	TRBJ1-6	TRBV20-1	TGCAGTGCTAGGACGATAATGGATAATTCACCCCTCCACTTT	CSARTIMDNSPLHF
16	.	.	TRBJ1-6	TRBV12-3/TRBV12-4	TGTGCCAACAGACAACAGCCCTCAGGTAGCGGCTCACCCCTCCACTTT	CANRQQPSGSGSPLHF
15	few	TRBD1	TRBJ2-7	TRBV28	TGTGCCAGCAGTTTTTCGGGACAGGGCTCCTACGAGCAGTACTTC	CASSFSGQGSYEQYF
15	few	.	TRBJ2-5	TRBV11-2	TGTGCCAGCAGCTTTTCTACTAGTTCCCAAGAGACCCAGTACTTC	CASSFSTSSQETQYF
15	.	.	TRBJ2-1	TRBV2	TGTGCCAGCAGTGAAGCTCGGAGCTCCTACAATGAGCAGTTCTTC	CASSEARSSYNEQFF
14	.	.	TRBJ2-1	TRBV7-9	TGTGCCAGCAGCTTAGCGAGGGGACTCCCTGGGCAGTTCTTC	CASSLARGLPGQFF
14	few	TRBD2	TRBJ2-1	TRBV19	TGTGCCAGTACCCCTGGCGGGAGGGTAAATGAGCAGTTCTTC	CASTPGGRVNEQFF
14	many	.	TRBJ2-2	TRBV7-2	TGTGCCAGCAGCTTAGCGCTCGGAACCGGGGAGCTGTTTTTT	CASSLALGTGELFF
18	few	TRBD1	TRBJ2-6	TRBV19	TGTGCCAGTAGCCCCTTGGGACAGGGGAGCTCTGGGGCCAACGTCCTGACTTTC	CASSPLGQGSSGANVLTF
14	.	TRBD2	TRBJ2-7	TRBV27	TGTGCCAGCAGTCATAGCGGGAGGGGAGGAGAGCAGTACTTC	CASSHSGRGGEQYF
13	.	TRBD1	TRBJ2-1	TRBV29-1	TGCAGCACGTCCCGGGACAGTGACAATGAGCAGTTCTTC	CSTSRDSDNEQFF
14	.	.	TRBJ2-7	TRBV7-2	TGTGCCAGCAGCTCGGAAAGGGGGACCTACGAGCAGTACTTC	CASSSERGTYEQYF
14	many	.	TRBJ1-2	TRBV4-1	TGCGCCAGCAGCCAAGTAGGCAGGAGCTATGGCTACACCTTC	CASSQVGRSYGYTF
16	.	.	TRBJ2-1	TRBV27	TGTGCCAGCAGTTTAGCGCATTATAGCTCCTACAATGAGCAGTTCTTC	CASSLAHYSSYNEQFF
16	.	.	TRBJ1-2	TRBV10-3	TGTGCCATCAGGAGCCCTGGACAGTTTTCAAACTATGGCTACACCTTC	CAIRSPGQFSNYGYTF
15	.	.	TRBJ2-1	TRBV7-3	TGTGCCAGCAGCTCGACAGTGATGGGGAACAATGAGCAGTTCTTC	CASSSTVMGNNEQFF
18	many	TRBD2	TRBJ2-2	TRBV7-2	TGTGCCAGCAGACCTCCGTACAGCGGGGCCGCGAACACCGGGGAGCTGTTTTTT	CASRPPYSGAANTGELFF
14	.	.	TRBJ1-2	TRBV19	TGTGCCAGTAGTATCTGGGGTCGGGACTATGGCTACACCTTC	CASSIWGRDYGYTF
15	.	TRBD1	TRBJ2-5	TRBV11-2	TGTGCCAGCAGCCCAATGACAGGGATTCAAGAGACCCAGTACTTC	CASSPMTGIQETQYF
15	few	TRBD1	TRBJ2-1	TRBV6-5	TGTGCCAGCAGTGAGGGACAGGGCCCGGGGAATGAGCAGTTCTTC	CASSEGQGPGNEQFF
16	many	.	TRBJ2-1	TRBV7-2	TGTGCCAGCAACGAGGACCACCTGAGCTCCTACAATGAGCAGTTCTTC	CASNEDHLSSYNEQFF
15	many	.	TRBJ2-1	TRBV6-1	TGTGCCAGCACCGGACAGACAGAACCAGGGGATGAGCAGTTCTTC	CASTGQTEPGDEQFF
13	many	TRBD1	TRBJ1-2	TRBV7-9	TGTGCCAGCAGCCGGGACAGCCAAGGTGGCTACACCTTC	CASSRDSQGGYTF
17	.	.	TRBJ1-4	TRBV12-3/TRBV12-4	TGTGCCAGCAGTTTTTCGATACAGGGAGGTCTTAATGAAAAACTGTTTTTT	CASSFSIQGGLNEKLFF
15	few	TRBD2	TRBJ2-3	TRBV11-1	TGTGCCAGCAGTACTAGCGGGCCTAGCACAGATACGCAGTATTTT	CASSTSGPSTDTQYF
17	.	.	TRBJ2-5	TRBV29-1	TGCAGCGTTGAGGGTGAGGGGATGACTAGAGACGGGGGGACCCAGTACTTC	CSVEGEGMTRDGGTQYF
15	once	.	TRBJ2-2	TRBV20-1	TGCAGTGCTAGACCAGGAAACACGAACACCGGGGAGCTGTTTTTT	CSARPGNTNTGELFF
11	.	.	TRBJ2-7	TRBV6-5	TGTGCCACCCGGGAGCTATACGAGCAGTACTTC	CATRELYEQYF
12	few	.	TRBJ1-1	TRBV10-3	TGTGCCATCAGTGCAGGGGAGGCTGAAGCTTTCTTT	CAISAGEAEAFF
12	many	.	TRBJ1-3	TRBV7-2	TGTGCCAGCAGCTCCATGGGAAACACCATATATTTT	CASSSMGNTIYF
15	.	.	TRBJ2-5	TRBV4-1	TGCGCCAGCAGCCAAGATGGGGCGGGCCAAGAGACCCAGTACTTC	CASSQDGAGQETQYF
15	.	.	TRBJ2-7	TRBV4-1	TGCGCCAGCAGCCAAGACCGGGCCATCCCCTACGAGCAGTACTTC	CASSQDRAIPYEQYF
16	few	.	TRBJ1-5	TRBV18	TGTGCCAGCTCACCCCTGGACAGTTTAAGCAATCAGCCCCAGCATTTT	CASSPLDSLSNQPQHF
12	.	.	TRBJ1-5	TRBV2	TGTGCCAGCAGGGAACGCAATCAGCCCCAGCATTTT	CASRERNQPQHF
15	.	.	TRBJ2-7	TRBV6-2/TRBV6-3	TGTGCCAGCAGGGGTCCAGGGACTTACCCCTACGAGCAGTACTTC	CASRGPGTYPYEQYF
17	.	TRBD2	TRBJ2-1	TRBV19	TGTGCCAGTAGTAAAATATCTAGCGGGAGTTCCTACAATGAGCAGTTCTTC	CASSKISSGSSYNEQFF
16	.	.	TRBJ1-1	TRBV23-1	TGCGCCAGCAGTCAAACAAGGAAAGGGAACAGGGCTGAAGCTTTCTTT	CASSQTRKGNRAEAFF
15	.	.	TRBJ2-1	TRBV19	TGTGCCAGTACCCCCTACGCGAGCTCCTACAATGAGCAGTTCTTC	CASTPYASSYNEQFF
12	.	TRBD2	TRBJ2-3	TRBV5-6	TGTGCCAGCAGACTCGGGAGGGCTACGCAGTATTTT	CASRLGRATQYF
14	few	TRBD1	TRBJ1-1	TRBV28	TGTGCCAGCAGCCCGGGACAGTCGAACGCTGAAGCTTTCTTT	CASSPGQSNAEAFF
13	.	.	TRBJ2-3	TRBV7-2	TGTGCCAGCAGCTTATTTGAGTCAGATACGCAGTATTTT	CASSLFESDTQYF
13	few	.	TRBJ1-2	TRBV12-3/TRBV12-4	TGTGCCAGCAGTTTTGAGGCCCTCTATGGCTACACCTTC	CASSFEALYGYTF
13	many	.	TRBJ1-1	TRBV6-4	TGTGCCAGCAGTGCGCAGTTGAACACTGAAGCTTTCTTT	CASSAQLNTEAFF
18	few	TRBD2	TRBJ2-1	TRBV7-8	TGTGCCAGCAGCTTATTGACTAGCGGGAGTGTGACCTACAATGAGCAGTTCTTC	CASSLLTSGSVTYNEQFF
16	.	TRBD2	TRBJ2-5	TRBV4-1	TGCGCCAGCAGCCAAGAATCGGCTAGCGGGCAAGAGACCCAGTACTTC	CASSQESASGQETQYF
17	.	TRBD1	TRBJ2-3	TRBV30	TGTGCCTGGAGTCCTAAAAGGGGACAGGGAGACACAGATACGCAGTATTTT	CAWSPKRGQGDTDTQYF
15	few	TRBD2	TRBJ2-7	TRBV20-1	TGCAGTGCTAGTCGACTAGCTCATACGTCGGGCGAGCAGTACTTC	CSASRLAHTSGEQYF
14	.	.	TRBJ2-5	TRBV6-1	TGTGCCAGCAACCAGAGACCGCGGCCAGAGACCCAGTACTTC	CASNQRPRPETQYF
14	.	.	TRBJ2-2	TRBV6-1	TGTGCCAGCACTGGCAGGGCTTTAACTAGGGAGCTGTTTTTT	CASTGRALTRELFF
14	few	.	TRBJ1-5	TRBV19	TGTGCCAGTAACTCTATCGGGAGCAATCAGCCCCAGCATTTT	CASNSIGSNQPQHF
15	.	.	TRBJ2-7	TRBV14	TGTGCCAGCAGCCAATATTCCCGCAGCTCCTACGAGCAGTACTTC	CASSQYSRSSYEQYF
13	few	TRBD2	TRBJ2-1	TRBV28	TGTGCCAGCACCCGACTAGCGGGAGACGAGCAGTTCTTC	CASTRLAGDEQFF
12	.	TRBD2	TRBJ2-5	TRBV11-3	TGTGCCAGCCAGGCGGGAGGGGAGACCCAGTACTTC	CASQAGGETQYF
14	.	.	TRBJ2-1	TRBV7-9	TGTGCCAGCAGCTCAAACAGGGTAGTCGGCGAGCAGTTCTTC	CASSSNRVVGEQFF